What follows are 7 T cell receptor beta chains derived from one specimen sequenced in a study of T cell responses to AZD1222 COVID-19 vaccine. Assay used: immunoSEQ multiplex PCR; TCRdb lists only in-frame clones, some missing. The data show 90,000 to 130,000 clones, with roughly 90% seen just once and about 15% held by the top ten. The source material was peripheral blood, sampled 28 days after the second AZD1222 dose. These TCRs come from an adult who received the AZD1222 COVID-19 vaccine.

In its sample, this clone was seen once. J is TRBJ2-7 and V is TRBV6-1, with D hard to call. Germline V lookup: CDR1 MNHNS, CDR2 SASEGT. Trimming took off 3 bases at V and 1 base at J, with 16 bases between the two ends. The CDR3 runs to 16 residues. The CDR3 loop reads CASSDGPFTFSYEQYF. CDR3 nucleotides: TGTGCCAGCAGTGACGGTCCCTTCACCTTTTCCTACGAGCAGTACTTC.

CDR3 residues: CASSQAYRATDTQYF. The CDR3 DNA reads as TGTGCCAGCAGCCAAGCTTACAGGGCTACAGATACGCAGTATTTT. The rearrangement uses TRBV3-1 (or the pseudogene TRBV3-2) and TRBJ2-3, with D tentatively TRBD1 (6 bases). V shed 1 base and J shed 3 bases, with 11 bases lying between them. CDR1 is LGHDT and CDR2 is YNNKEL in the germline V gene (reference sequence). This CDR3 has 15 amino acids.

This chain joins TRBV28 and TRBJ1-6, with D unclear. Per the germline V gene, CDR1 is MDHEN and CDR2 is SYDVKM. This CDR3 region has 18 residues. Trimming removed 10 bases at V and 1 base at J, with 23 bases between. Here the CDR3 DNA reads TGTGCCACAGTCAGGCAGACCATCGGTTTGTCCTATAATTCACCCCTCCACTTT. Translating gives CATVRQTIGLSYNSPLHF.

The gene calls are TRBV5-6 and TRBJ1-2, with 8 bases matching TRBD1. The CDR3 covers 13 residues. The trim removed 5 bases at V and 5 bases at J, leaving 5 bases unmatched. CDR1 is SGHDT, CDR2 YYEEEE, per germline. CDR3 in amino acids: CASSPDRDYGYTF. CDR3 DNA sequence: TGTGCCAGCAGTCCGGACAGGGATTATGGCTACACCTTC.

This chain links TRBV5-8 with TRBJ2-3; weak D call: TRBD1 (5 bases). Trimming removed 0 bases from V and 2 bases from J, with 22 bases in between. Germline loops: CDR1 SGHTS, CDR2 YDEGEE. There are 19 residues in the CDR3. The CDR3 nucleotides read TGTGCCAGCAGCTTGGGAATTGTCCAGACAGTAAAATACACAGATACGCAGTATTTT. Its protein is CASSLGIVQTVKYTDTQYF.

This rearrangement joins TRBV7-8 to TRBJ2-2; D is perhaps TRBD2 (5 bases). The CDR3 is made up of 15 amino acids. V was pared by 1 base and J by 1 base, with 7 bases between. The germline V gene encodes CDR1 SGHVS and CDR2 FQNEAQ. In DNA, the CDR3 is TGTGCCAGCAGCTTAGGGAGGTGGAACACCGGGGAGCTGTTTTTT. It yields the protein CASSLGRWNTGELFF.

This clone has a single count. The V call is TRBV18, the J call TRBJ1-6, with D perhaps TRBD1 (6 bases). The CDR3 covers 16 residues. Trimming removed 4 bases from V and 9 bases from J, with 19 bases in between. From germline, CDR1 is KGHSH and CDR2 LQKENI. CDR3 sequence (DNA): TGTGCCAGCTCACAGGCTCCTAACAGGGTGCGTTCACCCCTCCACTTT. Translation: CASSQAPNRVRSPLHF.